Included here is one T cell receptor (beta chain) sequence, with context. The CDR3 contains 14 residues. V was shortened by 3 bases and J by 0 bases, with 8 bases between the two germline ends. Germline V gene lookup returns CDR1 MNHEY and CDR2 SVGEGT. This specimen comes from a study of blood T cell repertoires in COVID-19. TCRdb keeps only in-frame clones here, not all; method: immunoSEQ multiplex PCR. The sample has about 82,000 clones; about four fifths are singletons. Sequencing was performed on peripheral blood. The TCR sequence derives from a man aged 45 to 65 with active or convalescent COVID-19. This chain joins TRBV6-2 or TRBV6-3 and TRBJ1-1; D is uncertain. The CDR3 loop is CASSYQAMNTEAFF. CDR3 DNA: TGTGCCAGCAGTTATCAGGCGATGAACACTGAAGCTTTCTTT.